This entry is about one TCR beta chain. The antigen is unknown. These data belong to a study of cytomegalovirus exposure and HLA in healthy donors. Study-wide results and limits: Productive rates of about 87% or about 30% were seen for most TCR beta V segments in an earlier analysis.

Researchers ran the PCR with 60 Vbeta and 13 Jbeta primers. This table comes from immunoSEQ multiplex PCR, and its TCRdb copy is limited to in-frame clones, with some not included. The sample records about 160,000 clones, about 88% being singletons. Sequenced sample: PBMCs. The TCR was taken from a woman aged 18 to 35 in good health and CMV-seronegative.

CDR3: CAIRQGRAADTQYF. In nucleotides, the CDR3 is TGTGCCATCCGACAGGGGAGGGCCGCAGATACGCAGTATTTT. The chain combines TRBV6-6 with TRBJ2-3; possibly TRBD1 for D (8 bases). V gave up 10 bases and J gave up 4 bases, with 18 bases separating them. The CDR3 length is 14 residues. CDR1 and CDR2 (germline): MNHNY, SVGAGI (reference sequence).